A selection of T cell receptor beta chains follows, all from one sample in a study of T-cell memory formation after mild COVID-19. TCRdb called the 5' RACE reads again in MiXCR, with one record for every CDR3 protein. The table lists tens of thousands of distinct CDR3 sequences, more than 10% of them singletons. Specimen: PBMCs or a T cell subset sorted from them (not recorded which). These TCRs come from a man younger than 35 who had mild COVID-19 (a few samples of this study predate the infection). Cell type and time point are not known. Each CDR3 is given without its conserved first and last residue. Each record gives: V gene, J gene, D gene, CDR3 protein. D genes are given only for firm matches.

TRBV5-1,TRBJ2-3,TRBD2,ASSFGGAADTQY
TRBV25-1,TRBJ2-3,-,ASSDRPSTDTQY
TRBV29-1,TRBJ2-5,-,SVDFPAGETQY
TRBV5-1,TRBJ1-4,-,ASSLVGTTNEKLF
TRBV7-8,TRBJ1-3,-,ASSSGRLGGNTIY
TRBV6-5,TRBJ2-3,-,ASSLRHSSTDTQY
TRBV7-8,TRBJ2-3,-,ASSLRTDTQY
TRBV29-1,TRBJ1-2,-,SVEGTTDYGYT
TRBV7-2,TRBJ2-1,TRBD1,ASSHRDSYNEQF
TRBV28,TRBJ2-3,-,ASTPGGPLDTQY
TRBV10-3,TRBJ2-5,TRBD1,AIGTAQETQY
TRBV7-8,TRBJ2-5,-,ASSFRLEETQY
TRBV7-3,TRBJ2-2,-,ASSLSATGELF
TRBV19,TRBJ1-5,-,ASSIGPRNQPQH
TRBV12-5,TRBJ2-7,TRBD1,ASGLVTGRGSSYEQY
TRBV15,TRBJ2-1,TRBD2,ATSREGGSPGNEQF
TRBV7-2,TRBJ1-1,-,ASSPRRGSTEAF
TRBV2,TRBJ1-2,-,ASSERGSALSYGYT
TRBV20-1,TRBJ2-1,-,SAREDRLSYNEQF
TRBV7-3,TRBJ2-3,-,ASSLTGVATDTQY
TRBV4-1,TRBJ2-2,-,ARTYTGELF
TRBV5-1,TRBJ2-3,TRBD1,ASSLDRLDNADTQY
TRBV12-3/TRBV12-4,TRBJ2-5,-,ASSPLQKETQY
TRBV14,TRBJ2-4,TRBD1,ASSQGTGFIQY
TRBV9,TRBJ2-7,-,ASSVAPDSLYEQY
TRBV7-6,TRBJ2-3,TRBD2,ASSLRLAGTSTDTQY
TRBV15,TRBJ2-1,TRBD2,ATRLAGVSYNEQF
TRBV5-8,TRBJ1-3,-,ASSLTLTGMAGNTIY
TRBV4-3,TRBJ2-1,-,ASSPHGLALYNEQF
TRBV5-1,TRBJ1-5,-,ASSWDSNQPQH
TRBV6-2/TRBV6-3,TRBJ2-7,TRBD2,ASSYPTGGRLSYEQY
TRBV6-5,TRBJ2-1,TRBD2,ATKGSGGAYNEQF
TRBV7-3,TRBJ2-3,-,ASSLKVQPDTQY
TRBV5-1,TRBJ1-1,TRBD1,ASSNQGADEAF
TRBV5-1,TRBJ2-5,TRBD2,ASTQTGLAGETQY
TRBV5-1,TRBJ2-5,TRBD2,ASSSGVAGGPSGETQY
TRBV2,TRBJ1-1,-,ASTKTENTEAF
TRBV20-1,TRBJ1-1,TRBD1,SAEDRDTEAF
TRBV5-1,TRBJ1-2,-,ASSITGSLGYT
TRBV7-2,TRBJ2-3,TRBD2,ASSPPGLAGGGDTQY
TRBV12-3/TRBV12-4,TRBJ2-5,TRBD2,ASGGVQETQY
TRBV20-1,TRBJ2-7,TRBD2,SAREGDLYEQY
TRBV7-9,TRBJ2-2,-,ASSLGLVTPYTGELF
TRBV5-6,TRBJ1-2,-,ASSRAYGYT
TRBV7-3,TRBJ2-3,-,ASSLSPLKTDTQY
TRBV4-3,TRBJ2-2,-,ASSQEGLAPLNAGELF
TRBV12-3/TRBV12-4,TRBJ2-3,-,ASSAGIGGGTDTQY
TRBV30,TRBJ2-7,-,ACHRDGSYEQY
TRBV5-1,TRBJ2-7,-,ASRSSYEQY
TRBV6-2/TRBV6-3,TRBJ1-1,-,ASSYQKTEAF
TRBV24-1,TRBJ1-2,-,ATSDYYGYT
TRBV6-2/TRBV6-3,TRBJ2-3,-,ATKLWTHTDTQY
TRBV9,TRBJ2-1,-,ASGGAVYNEQF
TRBV5-1,TRBJ1-4,-,ASSFLQGANEKLF
TRBV11-2,TRBJ2-2,TRBD1,ASCPGGTGLYTGELF